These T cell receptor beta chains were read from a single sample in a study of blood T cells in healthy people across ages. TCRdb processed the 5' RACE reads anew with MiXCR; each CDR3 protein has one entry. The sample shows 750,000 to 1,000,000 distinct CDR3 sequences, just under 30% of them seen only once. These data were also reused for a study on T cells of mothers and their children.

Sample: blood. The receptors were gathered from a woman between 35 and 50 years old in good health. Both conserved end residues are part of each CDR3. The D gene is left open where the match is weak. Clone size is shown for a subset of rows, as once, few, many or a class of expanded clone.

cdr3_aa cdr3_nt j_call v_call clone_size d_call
CASRRLGGDTGELFF TGCGCCAGCAGACGGTTAGGGGGTGACACCGGGGAGCTGTTTTTT TRBJ2-2 TRBV5-1 . .
CANRQFQGAWYNEQFF TGCGCCAACAGACAATTTCAGGGGGCTTGGTACAATGAGCAGTTCTTC TRBJ2-1 TRBV5-1 few TRBD1
CASSSQGQGVNEQFF TGTGCCAGCAGCTCCCAGGGACAGGGCGTCAATGAGCAGTTCTTC TRBJ2-1 TRBV7-2 . TRBD1
CASSGDGRHRGEQYF TGTGCCAGCAGTGGAGACGGACGACATAGGGGCGAGCAGTACTTC TRBJ2-7 TRBV6-1 . .
CASSPRSAGALTGELFF TGCGCCAGCAGCCCCAGGTCAGCGGGGGCCCTCACCGGGGAGCTGTTTTTT TRBJ2-2 TRBV5-1 few TRBD2
CASSSFAGRMNTGELFF TGTGCCAGCAGTTCCTTCGCAGGGAGAATGAACACCGGGGAGCTGTTTTTT TRBJ2-2 TRBV27 few .
CASRFEATGELFF TGTGCCAGCAGATTCGAGGCAACCGGGGAGCTGTTTTTT TRBJ2-2 TRBV6-6 . .
CSASPGGDYNEQFF TGCAGTGCTAGCCCCGGCGGGGATTACAATGAGCAGTTCTTC TRBJ2-1 TRBV20-1 . .
CASALAMNTEAFF TGTGCCAGCGCCTTGGCCATGAACACTGAAGCTTTCTTT TRBJ1-1 TRBV27 . .
CASSERTGKETQYF TGCGCCAGCAGCGAACGGACAGGAAAGGAGACCCAGTACTTC TRBJ2-5 TRBV5-1 . TRBD1
CASSSIAGGHSETQYF TGTGCCAGCAGCTCCATAGCGGGGGGGCATTCAGAGACCCAGTACTTC TRBJ2-5 TRBV7-6 few TRBD2
CASSVSGGRSYNEQFF TGTGCCAGCAGCGTTAGCGGGGGCCGCTCCTACAATGAGCAGTTCTTC TRBJ2-1 TRBV9 few TRBD2
CASSQGLAGTDTQYF TGCGCCAGCAGCCAGGGACTAGCGGGTACGGATACGCAGTATTTT TRBJ2-3 TRBV4-1 few TRBD2
CASRDTFLRIYGYTF TGTGCCAGCCGGGACACATTCCTTAGAATCTATGGCTACACCTTC TRBJ1-2 TRBV2 . .
CASSRRGPEGNIQYF TGTGCCAGCAGCCGAAGAGGACCCGAGGGAAACATTCAGTACTTC TRBJ2-4 TRBV3-1 many .
CASTRDSANSPLHF TGTGCCAGCACCCGGGACAGTGCTAATTCACCCCTCCACTTT TRBJ1-6 TRBV7-9 . TRBD1
CASSLVSPASGGQEYF TGTGCCAGCAGCTTAGTTTCCCCGGCTAGCGGGGGACAAGAGTACTTC TRBJ2-5 TRBV7-9 many TRBD2
CASSVGSVANYGYTF TGTGCCAGCAGCGTAGGTAGCGTAGCTAACTATGGCTACACCTTC TRBJ1-2 TRBV9 few .
CAWSVPTGQIYEQYF TGTGCCTGGAGTGTACCCACGGGACAGATCTACGAGCAGTACTTC TRBJ2-7 TRBV30 . TRBD1
CASSETGGSAFF TGTGCCAGCTCAGAAACAGGGGGCTCAGCTTTCTTT TRBJ1-1 TRBV18 . TRBD1
CASSYSGVDTQYF TGTGCCAGCAGTTACTCAGGGGTGGATACGCAGTATTTT TRBJ2-3 TRBV6-2/TRBV6-3 few .
CASSLPLAGDQSSYNEQFF TGTGCCAGCAGCTTACCGCTAGCGGGGGACCAAAGCTCCTACAATGAGCAGTTCTTC TRBJ2-1 TRBV7-3 . TRBD2
CASSLAQPNTEAFF TGCGCCAGCAGCTTGGCACAGCCGAACACTGAAGCTTTCTTT TRBJ1-1 TRBV5-1 many .
CASSYTPNYEQYF TGTGCCAGCAGTTACACTCCAAACTACGAGCAGTACTTC TRBJ2-7 TRBV6-6 many .
CASSHPGDPGAQHF TGCGCCAGCAGCCACCCCGGTGACCCCGGGGCCCAGCATTTT TRBJ1-5 TRBV4-1 few .
CASSVLAGQETQYF TGTGCCAGCAGTGTACTAGCGGGGCAGGAGACCCAGTACTTC TRBJ2-5 TRBV6-4 many TRBD2
CSARGDTLTQPQHF TGCAGTGCTAGGGGGGACACTCTAACTCAGCCCCAGCATTTT TRBJ1-5 TRBV20-1 . .
CSVVAGADYGYTF TGCAGCGTTGTTGCAGGGGCAGACTATGGCTACACCTTC TRBJ1-2 TRBV29-1 many .
CASSVGAGNQETQYF TGTGCCAGCAGCGTAGGCGCGGGGAACCAAGAGACCCAGTACTTC TRBJ2-5 TRBV9 . .
CAISRSYEQYF TGTGCCATCTCAAGGTCCTACGAGCAGTACTTC TRBJ2-7 TRBV28 few .
CASTNSGGPGNEQFF TGTGCCAGCACCAATTCGGGGGGGCCGGGCAATGAGCAGTTCTTC TRBJ2-1 TRBV28 . TRBD2
CARGWGRQMNTEAFF TGTGCCAGGGGGTGGGGACGCCAGATGAACACTGAAGCTTTCTTT TRBJ1-1 TRBV6-5 few .
CASSFAGASYGYTF TGTGCCAGCAGTTTTGCCGGGGCGAGCTATGGCTACACCTTC TRBJ1-2 TRBV12-3/TRBV12-4 many .
CASSQVLGVNYGYTF TGCGCCAGCAGCCAAGTGTTGGGAGTGAACTATGGCTACACCTTC TRBJ1-2 TRBV4-1 . .
CASTWGGPEGEAFF TGTGCCAGCACCTGGGGGGGTCCCGAGGGTGAAGCTTTCTTT TRBJ1-1 TRBV12-3/TRBV12-4 few .
CASSQDWFGETQYF TGTGCCAGCAGCCAAGATTGGTTCGGGGAGACCCAGTACTTC TRBJ2-5 TRBV14 many .
CASSQGGGFSYNEQYF TGTGCCAGCAGCCAGGGCGGGGGATTCTCCTACAATGAGCAGTACTTC TRBJ2-7 TRBV7-3 . TRBD2
CASSFSGGRSYNEQFF TGTGCCAGCAGCTTTAGTGGGGGCCGCTCCTACAATGAGCAGTTCTTC TRBJ2-1 TRBV7-2 many .
CASSTQGAVYGYTF TGTGCCAGCAGTACACAGGGGGCGGTCTATGGCTACACCTTC TRBJ1-2 TRBV12-3/TRBV12-4 few TRBD1
CATSDPGGSGANVRTF TGTGCCACCAGTGACCCCGGAGGGTCTGGGGCCAACGTCCGGACTTTC TRBJ2-6 TRBV24-1 few .
CASSYRQGYNEQFF TGTGCCAGCAGTTACCGGCAGGGCTACAATGAGCAGTTCTTC TRBJ2-1 TRBV6-5 many .
CATSAPGHSNTGELFF TGTGCCACCAGTGCACCGGGACATTCGAACACCGGGGAGCTGTTTTTT TRBJ2-2 TRBV24-1 few .
CASSLVSAGGLEQYF TGTGCCAGCAGCTTAGTTTCGGCAGGGGGCCTCGAGCAGTACTTC TRBJ2-7 TRBV7-9 few TRBD1